A selection of T cell receptor beta chains follows, all from one sample in a study of yellow fever vaccine responses in identical twins. TCRdb recomputed calls from the RT-PCR reads with MiXCR, one row per CDR3 protein. The sample yields some 11,000 distinct CDR3 sequences, approximately 80% seen once. Sequencing used T cells from blood (PBMCs), unsorted or a sorted subset (not recorded which), obtained before or after yellow fever vaccination (not recorded which). The receptor set was obtained from a woman aged 18-29 years who received the yellow fever vaccine. The CDR3 runs from the conserved cysteine through the conserved F or W. Fields, in order: D gene, J gene, V gene, clone size, CDR3 protein, CDR3 DNA. The D gene is left open where the match is weak. Clone size is stated in some rows and not others, as once, few, many or a class when expanded.

d_gene: TRBD1; j_gene: TRBJ1-2; v_gene: TRBV11-1; abundance: NA; CDR3aa: CASSSLETGAMESYTF; CDR3nt: TGTGCCAGCAGCTCTTTAGAGACAGGGGCTATGGAGAGCTACACCTTC
d_gene: NA; j_gene: TRBJ2-6; v_gene: TRBV15; abundance: NA; CDR3aa: CATSRVAGANVLTF; CDR3nt: TGTGCCACCAGCAGAGTTGCGGGGGCCAACGTCCTGACTTTC
d_gene: NA; j_gene: TRBJ2-7; v_gene: TRBV7-6; abundance: NA; CDR3aa: CASSLGLGIEQYF; CDR3nt: TGTGCCAGCAGCTTAGGGTTAGGGATCGAGCAGTACTTC
d_gene: NA; j_gene: TRBJ2-7; v_gene: TRBV11-3; abundance: NA; CDR3aa: CASSSTPYEQYF; CDR3nt: TGTGCCAGCAGCTCGACTCCCTACGAGCAGTACTTC
d_gene: NA; j_gene: TRBJ2-5; v_gene: TRBV4-1; abundance: NA; CDR3aa: CASSQGWIGTETQYF; CDR3nt: TGCGCCAGCAGCCAAGGTTGGATCGGCACCGAGACCCAGTACTTC
d_gene: TRBD2; j_gene: TRBJ2-3; v_gene: TRBV7-6; abundance: NA; CDR3aa: CASSLVAGGSTDTQYF; CDR3nt: TGTGCCAGCAGCTTAGTAGCGGGAGGAAGCACAGATACGCAGTATTTT
d_gene: TRBD1; j_gene: TRBJ2-1; v_gene: TRBV20-1; abundance: NA; CDR3aa: CSADTRGYDEQFF; CDR3nt: TGCAGTGCTGACACCAGGGGGTACGATGAGCAGTTCTTC
d_gene: TRBD1; j_gene: TRBJ2-1; v_gene: TRBV5-1; abundance: NA; CDR3aa: CASSLVTGDNEQFF; CDR3nt: TGCGCCAGCAGCTTGGTTACAGGGGACAATGAGCAGTTCTTC
d_gene: NA; j_gene: TRBJ2-3; v_gene: TRBV14; abundance: NA; CDR3aa: CASSTITADTQYF; CDR3nt: TGTGCCAGCAGCACAATAACGGCAGATACGCAGTATTTT
d_gene: NA; j_gene: TRBJ2-1; v_gene: TRBV11-1; abundance: NA; CDR3aa: CASSSGEGAATYEQFF; CDR3nt: TGTGCCAGCAGCTCGGGTGAAGGCGCAGCCACTTATGAGCAGTTCTTC
d_gene: NA; j_gene: TRBJ2-3; v_gene: TRBV9; abundance: NA; CDR3aa: CASSVEGFLFTDTQYF; CDR3nt: TGTGCCAGCAGCGTAGAAGGGTTCTTATTCACAGATACGCAGTATTTT
d_gene: NA; j_gene: TRBJ2-3; v_gene: TRBV12-3/TRBV12-4; abundance: NA; CDR3aa: CASSPVRGYYDTQYF; CDR3nt: TGTGCCAGCAGCCCGGTGAGGGGTTATTACGATACGCAGTATTTT
d_gene: NA; j_gene: TRBJ2-1; v_gene: TRBV29-1; abundance: NA; CDR3aa: CSVERAGGAYYNEQFF; CDR3nt: TGCAGCGTTGAAAGGGCTGGGGGGGCCTATTACAATGAGCAGTTCTTC
d_gene: NA; j_gene: TRBJ2-1; v_gene: TRBV7-9; abundance: few; CDR3aa: CASYGRERGYNEQFF; CDR3nt: TGTGCCTCCTACGGGCGGGAGAGGGGGTACAATGAGCAGTTCTTC
d_gene: NA; j_gene: TRBJ2-7; v_gene: TRBV2; abundance: NA; CDR3aa: CASSGGDSYEQYF; CDR3nt: TGTGCCAGCAGTGGCGGGGATTCCTACGAGCAGTACTTC
d_gene: NA; j_gene: TRBJ2-1; v_gene: TRBV11-3; abundance: NA; CDR3aa: CASSGSDHYNEQFF; CDR3nt: TGTGCCAGCAGCGGTTCGGACCACTACAATGAGCAGTTCTTC